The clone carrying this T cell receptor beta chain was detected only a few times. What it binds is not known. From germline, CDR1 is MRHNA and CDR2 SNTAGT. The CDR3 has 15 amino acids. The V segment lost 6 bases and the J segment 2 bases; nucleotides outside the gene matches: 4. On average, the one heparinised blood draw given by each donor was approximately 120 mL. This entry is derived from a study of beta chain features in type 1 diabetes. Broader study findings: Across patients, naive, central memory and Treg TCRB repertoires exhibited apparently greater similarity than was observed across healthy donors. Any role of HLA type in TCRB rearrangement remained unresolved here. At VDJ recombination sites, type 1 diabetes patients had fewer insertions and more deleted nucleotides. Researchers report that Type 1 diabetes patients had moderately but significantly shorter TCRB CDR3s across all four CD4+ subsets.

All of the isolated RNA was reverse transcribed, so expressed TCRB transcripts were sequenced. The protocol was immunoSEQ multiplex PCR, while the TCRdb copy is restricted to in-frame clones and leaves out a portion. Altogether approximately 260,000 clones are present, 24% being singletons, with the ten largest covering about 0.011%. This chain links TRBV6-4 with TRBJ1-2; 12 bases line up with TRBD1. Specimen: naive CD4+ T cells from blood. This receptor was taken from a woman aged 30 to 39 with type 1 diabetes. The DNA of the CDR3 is TGTGCCAGCAGCCCCGGGACAGGGGGCAACTATGGCTACACCTTC. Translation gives CASSPGTGGNYGYTF.